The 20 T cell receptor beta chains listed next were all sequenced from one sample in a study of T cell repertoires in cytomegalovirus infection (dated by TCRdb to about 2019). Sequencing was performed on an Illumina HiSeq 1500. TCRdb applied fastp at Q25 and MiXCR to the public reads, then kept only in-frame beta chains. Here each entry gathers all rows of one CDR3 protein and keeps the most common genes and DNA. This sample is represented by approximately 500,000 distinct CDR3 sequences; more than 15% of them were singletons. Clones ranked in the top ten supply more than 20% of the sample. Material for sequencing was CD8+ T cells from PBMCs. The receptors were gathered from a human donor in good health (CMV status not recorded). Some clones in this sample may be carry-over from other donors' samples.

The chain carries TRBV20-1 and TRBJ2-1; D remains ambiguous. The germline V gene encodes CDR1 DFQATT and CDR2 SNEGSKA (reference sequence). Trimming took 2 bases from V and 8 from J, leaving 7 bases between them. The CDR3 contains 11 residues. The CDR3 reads CSARSPDEQFF. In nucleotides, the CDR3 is TGCAGTGCTAGATCTCCGGATGAGCAGTTCTTC.

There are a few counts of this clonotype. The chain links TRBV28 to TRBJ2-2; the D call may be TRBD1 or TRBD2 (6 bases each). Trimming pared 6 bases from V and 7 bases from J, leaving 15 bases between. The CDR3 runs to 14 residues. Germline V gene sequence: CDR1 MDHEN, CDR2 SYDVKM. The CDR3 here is CASRPRGRHGELFF. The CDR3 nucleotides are TGTGCCAGCAGACCCCGGGGGCGTCACGGGGAGCTGTTTTTT.

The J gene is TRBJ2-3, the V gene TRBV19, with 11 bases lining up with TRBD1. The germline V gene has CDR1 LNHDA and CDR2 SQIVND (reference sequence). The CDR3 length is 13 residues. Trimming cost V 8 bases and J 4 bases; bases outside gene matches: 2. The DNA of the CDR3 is TGTGCCAGTTTGGGACAGGGGGCAGATACGCAGTATTTT. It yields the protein CASLGQGADTQYF.

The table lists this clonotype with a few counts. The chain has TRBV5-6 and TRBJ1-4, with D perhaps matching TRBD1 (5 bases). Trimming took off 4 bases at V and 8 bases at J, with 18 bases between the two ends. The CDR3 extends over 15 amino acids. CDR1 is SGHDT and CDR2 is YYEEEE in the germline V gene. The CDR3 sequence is CASSMSGQGYEKLFF. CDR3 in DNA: TGTGCCAGCAGCATGAGCGGGCAGGGCTACGAAAAACTGTTTTTT.

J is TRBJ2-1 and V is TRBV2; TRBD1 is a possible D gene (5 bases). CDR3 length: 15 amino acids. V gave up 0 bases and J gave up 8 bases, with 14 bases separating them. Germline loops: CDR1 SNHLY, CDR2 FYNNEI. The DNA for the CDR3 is TGTGCCAGCAGTGAAGCGAATCTAGGGGTCGATGAGCAGTTCTTC. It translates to CASSEANLGVDEQFF.

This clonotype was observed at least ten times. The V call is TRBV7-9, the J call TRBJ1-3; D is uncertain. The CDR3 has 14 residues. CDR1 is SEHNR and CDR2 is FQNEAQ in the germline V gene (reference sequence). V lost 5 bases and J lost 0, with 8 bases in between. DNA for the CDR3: TGTGCCAGCAGCCCGTTAAACTCTGGAAACACCATATATTTT. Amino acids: CASSPLNSGNTIYF.

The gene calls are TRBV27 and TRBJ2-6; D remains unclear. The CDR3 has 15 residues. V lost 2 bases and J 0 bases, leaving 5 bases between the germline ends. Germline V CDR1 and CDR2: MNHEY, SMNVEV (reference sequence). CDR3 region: CASSLMISGANVLTF. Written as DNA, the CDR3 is TGTGCCAGCAGTTTAATGATCTCTGGGGCCAACGTCCTGACTTTC.

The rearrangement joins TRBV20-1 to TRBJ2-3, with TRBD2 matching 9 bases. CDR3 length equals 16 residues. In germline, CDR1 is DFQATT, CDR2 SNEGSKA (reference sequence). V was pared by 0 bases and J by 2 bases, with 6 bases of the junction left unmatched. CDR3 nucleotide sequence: TGCAGTGCTAGAGATCGAAGCGGGGGGTACACAGATACGCAGTATTTT. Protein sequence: CSARDRSGGYTDTQYF.

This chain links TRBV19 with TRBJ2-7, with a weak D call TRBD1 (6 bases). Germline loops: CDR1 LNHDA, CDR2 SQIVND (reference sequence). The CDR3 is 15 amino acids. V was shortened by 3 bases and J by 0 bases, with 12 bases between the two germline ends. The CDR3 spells CASSIRGHLSYEQYF. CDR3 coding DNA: TGTGCCAGTAGTATTAGGGGACACCTCTCCTACGAGCAGTACTTC.

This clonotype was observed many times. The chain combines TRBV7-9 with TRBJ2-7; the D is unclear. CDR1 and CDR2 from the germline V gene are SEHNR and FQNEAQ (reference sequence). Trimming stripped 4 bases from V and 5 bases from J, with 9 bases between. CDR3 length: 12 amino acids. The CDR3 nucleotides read TGTGCCAGCAGCTACTACACCGACGAGCAGTACTTC. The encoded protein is CASSYYTDEQYF.

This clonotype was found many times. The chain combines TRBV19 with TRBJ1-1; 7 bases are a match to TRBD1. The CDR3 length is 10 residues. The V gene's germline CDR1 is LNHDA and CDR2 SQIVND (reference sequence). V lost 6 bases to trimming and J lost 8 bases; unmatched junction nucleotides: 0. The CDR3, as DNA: TGTGCCAGTAGGGGACAGGAAGCTTTCTTT. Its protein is CASRGQEAFF. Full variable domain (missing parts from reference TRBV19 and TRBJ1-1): DGGITQSPKYLFRKEGQNVTLSCEQNLNHDAMYWYRQDPGQGLRLIYYSQIVNDFQKGDIAEGYSVSREKKESFPLTVTSAQKNPTAFYLCASRGQEAFFGQGTRLTVV.

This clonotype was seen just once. The CDR3 DNA is TGCGCCAGCAGCCCGCGACTAGCGGAGGTCAGCTCCTACAATGAGCAGTTCTTC. Translation: CASSPRLAEVSSYNEQFF. V usage is TRBV4-1 and J usage is TRBJ2-1, with 9 bases aligning to TRBD2. Trimming took 4 bases from V and 0 from J; bases not matched to a gene: 10. Per the germline V gene, CDR1 is MGHRA and CDR2 is YSYEKL. The CDR3 length is 18 residues.

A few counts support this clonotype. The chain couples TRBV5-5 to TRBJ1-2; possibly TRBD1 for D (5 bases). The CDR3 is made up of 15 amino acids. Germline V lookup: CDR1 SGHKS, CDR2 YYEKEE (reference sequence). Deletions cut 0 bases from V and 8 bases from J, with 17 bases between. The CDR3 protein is CASSLAAARVGGYTF. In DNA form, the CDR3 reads TGTGCCAGCAGCTTGGCCGCCGCCAGGGTAGGCGGCTACACCTTC.

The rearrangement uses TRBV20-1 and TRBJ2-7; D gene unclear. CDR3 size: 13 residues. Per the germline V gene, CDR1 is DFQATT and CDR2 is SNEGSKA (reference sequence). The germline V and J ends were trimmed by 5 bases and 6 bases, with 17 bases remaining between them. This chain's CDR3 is CSAALVEGREQYF. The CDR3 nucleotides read TGCAGTGCTGCCCTTGTCGAAGGGCGCGAGCAGTACTTC.

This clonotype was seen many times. The CDR3 sequence is CSVEDRRTSGRVGEQFF. The DNA for the CDR3 is TGCAGCGTTGAAGATCGGAGGACTAGCGGGAGGGTAGGTGAGCAGTTCTTC. The chain employs TRBV29-1 and TRBJ2-1; 15 nucleotides line up with TRBD2. With 0 bases clipped from V and 9 bases from J, the junction kept 9 bases outside the gene matches. This CDR3 region has 17 residues. CDR1 is SQVTM, CDR2 ANQGSEA, per germline.

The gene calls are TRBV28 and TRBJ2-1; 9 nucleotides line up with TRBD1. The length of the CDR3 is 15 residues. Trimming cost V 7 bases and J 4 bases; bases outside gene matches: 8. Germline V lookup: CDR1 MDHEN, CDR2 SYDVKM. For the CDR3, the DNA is TGTGCCAGCACCTTAGGGGACAGGGCATACAATGAGCAGTTCTTC. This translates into CASTLGDRAYNEQFF.

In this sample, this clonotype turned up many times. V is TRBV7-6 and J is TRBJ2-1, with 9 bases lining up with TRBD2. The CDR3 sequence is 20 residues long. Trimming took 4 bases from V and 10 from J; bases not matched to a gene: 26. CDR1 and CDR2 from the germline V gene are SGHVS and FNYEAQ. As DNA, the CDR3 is TGTGCCAGCAGCTCTCCCCCGAGGGTAGCGGGAGAATCGGCGTGGGACGAGCAGTTCTTC. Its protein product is CASSSPPRVAGESAWDEQFF.

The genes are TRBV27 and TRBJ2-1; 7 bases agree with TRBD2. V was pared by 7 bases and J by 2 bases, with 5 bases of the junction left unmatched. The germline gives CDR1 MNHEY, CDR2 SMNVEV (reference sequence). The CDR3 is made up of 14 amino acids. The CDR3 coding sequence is TGTGCCAGCAATCCGAGCGGGACCTACAATGAGCAGTTCTTC. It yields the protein CASNPSGTYNEQFF.

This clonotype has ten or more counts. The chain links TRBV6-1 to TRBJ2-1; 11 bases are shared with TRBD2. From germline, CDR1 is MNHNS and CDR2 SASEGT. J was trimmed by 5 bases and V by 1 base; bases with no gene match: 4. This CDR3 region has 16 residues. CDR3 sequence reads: CASSEERLAGNNEQFF. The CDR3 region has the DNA TGTGCCAGCAGTGAAGAGAGACTAGCGGGGAACAATGAGCAGTTCTTC.

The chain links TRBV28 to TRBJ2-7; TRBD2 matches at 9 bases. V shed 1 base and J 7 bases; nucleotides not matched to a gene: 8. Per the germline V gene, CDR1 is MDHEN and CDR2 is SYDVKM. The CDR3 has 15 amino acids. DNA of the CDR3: TGTGCCAGCAGTTTATTAGGCGGGGGGGTTGGGGAGCAGTACTTC. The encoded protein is CASSLLGGGVGEQYF.